One and the same sample provided the 19 T cell receptor beta chains below, sequenced in a study of human T cells and chemical hapten exposure. Noted time point: pre-sensitization, week 0. Specified treatment: therapeutic diphenylcyclopropenone sensitization with weekly scalp DPC. TCRdb reprocessed the RACE reads via MiXCR and lists one record per CDR3 protein. The table has 65,000 to 70,000 distinct CDR3 sequences, approximately 9.9% seen once. This specimen consisted of whole blood, obtained in connection with sensitization to the hapten diphenylcyclopropenone (DPC). The receptors were sampled from a woman between 50 and 59 years old with alopecia areata. Some clones in this sample may be carry-over from other donors' samples.

A few counts support this clonotype. V gene TRBV5-8 combines with J gene TRBJ2-7; 11 bases are a match to TRBD2. Germline lookup yields CDR1 SGHTS and CDR2 YDEGEE. The CDR3 is made up of 15 amino acids. Losses at the gene ends were 4 bases for V and 2 bases for J; bases not matched to a gene: 5. The CDR3 protein is CASSPPGLAAYEQYF. CDR3 in DNA: TGTGCCAGCAGCCCACCGGGACTAGCGGCCTACGAGCAGTACTTC.

The rearrangement uses TRBV7-2 and TRBJ2-3; 10 bases align to TRBD2. Germline-derived CDR1 and CDR2 are SGHTA and FQGNSA. The CDR3 spans 16 residues. V gave up 2 bases and J gave up 4 bases; unmatched junction bases: 6. The CDR3 sequence is CASSLWSSGGSDTQYF. For the CDR3, the DNA is TGTGCCAGCAGCTTATGGTCTAGCGGGGGCTCAGATACGCAGTATTTT. The variable domain in full, with the rest retrieved from reference TRBV7-2 and TRBJ2-3, is GAGVSQSPSNKVTEKGKDVELRCDPISGHTALYWYRQSLGQGLEFLIYFQGNSAPDKSGLPSDRFSAERTGGSVSTLTIQRTQQEDSAVYLCASSLWSSGGSDTQYFGPGTRLTVL.

CDR3 residues: CASSLVWLAGNNEQFF. CDR3 nucleotides: TGTGCCAGCAGCTTAGTCTGGCTAGCGGGTAACAATGAGCAGTTCTTC. This chain uses TRBV7-8 with TRBJ2-1; TRBD2 matches at 8 bases. The CDR3 loop spans 16 amino acids. Germline CDR1 SGHVS, CDR2 FQNEAQ. Trimming cost V 1 base and J 5 bases; bases outside gene matches: 7.

The DNA of the CDR3 is TGTGCCAGCCAGAGAGCGGGAGGGGGAGATACGCAGTATTTT. The encoded protein is CASQRAGGGDTQYF. The chain couples TRBV7-2 to TRBJ2-3; TRBD2 agrees at 10 bases. Germline assignment: CDR1 SGHTA and CDR2 FQGNSA. With 8 bases clipped from V and 5 bases from J, the junction kept 7 bases outside the gene matches. This CDR3 region has 14 residues.

This clonotype appeared a few times. V gene TRBV11-2 combines with J gene TRBJ2-3; D gene unclear. The V end was cut by 5 bases, the J end by 6 bases, with 9 bases between. The CDR3 contains 12 residues. Germline values: CDR1 SGHAT, CDR2 FQNNGV. This CDR3 is CASSPGFDTQYF. CDR3 nucleotides: TGTGCCAGCAGCCCCGGGTTTGATACGCAGTATTTT. The entire variable domain, with the rest obtained from reference TRBV11-2 and TRBJ2-3, is as follows: EAGVAQSPRYKIIEKRQSVAFWCNPISGHATLYWYQQILGQGPKLLIQFQNNGVVDDSQLPKDRFSAERLKGVDSTLKIQPAKLEDSAVYLCASSPGFDTQYFGPGTRLTVL.

This clonotype was counted only a few times. The chain has TRBV7-2 and TRBJ2-7, with D uncertain. V was trimmed by 2 bases and J by 5 bases, leaving 7 bases between them. The CDR3 extends over 12 amino acids. Germline V gene data show CDR1 as SGHTA and CDR2 as FQGNSA. CDR3 DNA sequence: TGTGCCAGCAGCTTATATCGCGACGAGCAGTACTTC. Translating gives CASSLYRDEQYF.

V and J are TRBV7-8 and TRBJ2-5, with 10 bases that match TRBD2. Germline lookup yields CDR1 SGHVS and CDR2 FQNEAQ. The length of the CDR3 is 15 residues. J gave up 4 bases and V 2 bases, and 4 bases lay outside the gene matches. The DNA of the CDR3 is TGTGCCAGCAGCTTAAGTCTAGCGGGGGTAGAGACCCAGTACTTC. Amino acid sequence: CASSLSLAGVETQYF.

The CDR3 region is CASSLGALHTGELFF. DNA for the CDR3: TGTGCCAGCAGCTTGGGGGCTTTACACACCGGGGAGCTGTTTTTT. The chain combines TRBV11-3 with TRBJ2-2; TRBD1 might be the D (6 bases). V dropped 3 bases and J dropped 3 bases, with 11 bases sitting between them. The CDR3 is 15 residues long. Germline V gene lookup returns CDR1 SGHNT and CDR2 YENEEA.

This clonotype was seen at least ten times. The chain combines TRBV6-2 or TRBV6-3 with TRBJ2-5; 7 nucleotides match TRBD2. J lost 3 bases, V lost 0 bases, and 4 bases had no gene match. Germline V gene data show CDR1 as MNHEY and CDR2 as SVGEGT. The CDR3 length is 15 residues. CDR3 sequence: CASSYSSSGEETQYF. DNA of the CDR3: TGTGCCAGCAGTTACTCGTCTAGCGGAGAAGAGACCCAGTACTTC.

This chain connects TRBV28 to TRBJ2-2; D ambiguous. The CDR3 runs to 14 residues. Trimming pared 7 bases from V and 2 bases from J, leaving 11 bases between. The germline V gene has CDR1 MDHEN and CDR2 SYDVKM. The CDR3 DNA reads as TGTGCCAGCACGAGCTACATAAACACCGGGGAGCTGTTTTTT. This translates into CASTSYINTGELFF.

Ten or more counts support this clonotype. The chain joins TRBV14 to TRBJ2-1; D might be TRBD1 (6 bases). The germline gives CDR1 SGHDN, CDR2 FVKESK. The V and J ends lost 6 bases and 1 base respectively, with 13 bases between them. The CDR3 covers 15 residues. The CDR3 coding sequence is TGTGCCAGCAGAAATACAGGGATGTCCTACAATGAGCAGTTCTTC. This codes for CASRNTGMSYNEQFF. Combining the CDR3 with reference TRBV14 and TRBJ2-1 gives the whole variable domain EAGVTQFPSHSVIEKGQTVTLRCDPISGHDNLYWYRRVMGKEIKFLLHFVKESKQDESGMPNNRFLAERTGGTYSTLKVQPAELEDSGVYFCASRNTGMSYNEQFFGPGTRLTVL.

This clonotype was seen a handful of times. The chain combines TRBV7-3 with TRBJ2-7, with TRBD2 identical over 7 bases. CDR3 length: 14 amino acids. V shed 2 bases, J shed 6 bases, and the junction held 7 bases outside the gene matches. CDR1 and CDR2 from the germline V gene are SGHTA and FQGTGA. The CDR3 DNA follows: TGTGCCAGCAGCTTAGAAAATACGGGGGGCGAGCAGTACTTC. This gives the protein CASSLENTGGEQYF. Using reference TRBV7-3 and TRBJ2-7 for the parts outside the CDR3, the full variable domain is GAGVSQTPSNKVTEKGKYVELRCDPISGHTALYWYRQSLGQGPEFLIYFQGTGAADDSGLPNDRFFAVRPEGSVSTLKIQRTERGDSAVYLCASSLENTGGEQYFGPGTRLTVT.

In its sample, this clonotype was seen many times. The J gene is TRBJ2-3, the V gene TRBV24-1, with a possible D match to TRBD2 (6 bases). Germline V gene sequence: CDR1 KGHDR, CDR2 SFDVKD. The CDR3 consists of 17 residues. Deletions cut 3 bases from V and 2 bases from J, with 17 bases between. CDR3 in amino acids: CATSDGGGGPYTDTQYF. The CDR3 region has the DNA TGTGCCACCAGTGATGGGGGAGGCGGCCCCTACACAGATACGCAGTATTTT.

This clonotype has more than one count but fewer than ten. The V call is TRBV7-9, the J call TRBJ1-5, with unresolved D. V dropped 5 bases and J dropped 4 bases, with 18 bases sitting between them. Germline V gene data show CDR1 as SEHNR and CDR2 as FQNEAQ (reference sequence). The CDR3 length is 16 residues. CDR3 residues: CASSDDLHHRNQPQHF. CDR3 sequence (DNA): TGTGCCAGCAGCGACGACTTACATCACCGGAATCAGCCCCAGCATTTT. The full variable domain, completed using reference TRBV7-9 and TRBJ1-5, is DTGVSQNPRHKITKRGQNVTFRCDPISEHNRLYWYRQTLGQGPEFLTYFQNEAQLEKSRLLSDRFSAERPKGSFSTLEIQRTEQGDSAMYLCASSDDLHHRNQPQHFGDGTRLSIL.

This clonotype appeared many times. The rearrangement uses TRBV2 and TRBJ2-3, with D possibly TRBD2 on 6 matching bases. Per germline, CDR1 SNHLY and CDR2 FYNNEI. This CDR3 region has 14 residues. V lost 7 bases and J 1 base, leaving 12 bases between the germline ends. Written as DNA, the CDR3 is TGTGCCAGCACTCTGGGCGGGGGCACAGATACGCAGTATTTT. Amino acids: CASTLGGGTDTQYF.

This clonotype has more than one count but fewer than ten. The rearrangement links TRBV6-5 to TRBJ2-6; D is perhaps TRBD2 (5 bases). V lost 6 bases and J 0 bases, leaving 12 bases between the germline ends. The CDR3 totals 16 residues. Germline values: CDR1 MNHEY, CDR2 SVGAGI. The CDR3: CASSLARPSGANVLTF. The CDR3, as DNA: TGTGCCAGCAGCCTAGCCCGACCCTCTGGGGCCAACGTCCTGACTTTC.

This chain joins TRBV7-6 and TRBJ1-1, with D maybe TRBD1 (6 bases). The germline gives CDR1 SGHVS, CDR2 FNYEAQ. The CDR3 has 15 amino acids. V was pared by 1 base and J by 1 base, with 10 bases between. The DNA of the CDR3 is TGTGCCAGCAGCTTAGGTGGCAGGGGGAACACTGAAGCTTTCTTT. This translates into CASSLGGRGNTEAFF.

This clonotype has at least ten counts. The chain recombines TRBV20-1 with TRBJ1-5, with D possibly being TRBD1 (6 bases). CDR3 length: 15 residues. V gave up 3 bases and J gave up 1 base, with 13 bases separating them. The germline gives CDR1 DFQATT, CDR2 SNEGSKA (reference sequence). The CDR3: CSARGSGESNQPQHF. The CDR3 nucleotides read TGCAGTGCTAGGGGATCAGGGGAAAGCAATCAGCCCCAGCATTTT.

This clonotype appeared many times. The rearrangement uses TRBV10-1 and TRBJ1-1; 10 nucleotides align to TRBD1. Germline V gene lookup returns CDR1 WNHNN and CDR2 SYGVQD (reference sequence). Losses at the gene ends were 5 bases for V and 3 bases for J; bases not matched to a gene: 3. CDR3 length: 14 residues. The CDR3 DNA sequence: TGCGCCAGCAGTCCGGGACAGGGGCACACTGAAGCTTTCTTT. Its translation is CASSPGQGHTEAFF.